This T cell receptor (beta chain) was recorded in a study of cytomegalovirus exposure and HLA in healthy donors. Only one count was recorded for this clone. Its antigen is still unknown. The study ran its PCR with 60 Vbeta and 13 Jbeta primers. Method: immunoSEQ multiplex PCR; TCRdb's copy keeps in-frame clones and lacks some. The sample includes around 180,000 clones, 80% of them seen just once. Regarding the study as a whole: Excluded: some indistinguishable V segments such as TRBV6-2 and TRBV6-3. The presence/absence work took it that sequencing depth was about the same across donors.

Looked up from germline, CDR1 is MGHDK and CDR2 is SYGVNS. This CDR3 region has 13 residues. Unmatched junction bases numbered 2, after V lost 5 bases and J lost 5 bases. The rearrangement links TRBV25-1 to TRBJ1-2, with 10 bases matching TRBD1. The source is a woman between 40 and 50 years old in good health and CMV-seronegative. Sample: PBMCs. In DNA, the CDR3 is TGTGCCAGCAGTTGGGGACAGGGGTATGGCTACACCTTC. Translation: CASSWGQGYGYTF.